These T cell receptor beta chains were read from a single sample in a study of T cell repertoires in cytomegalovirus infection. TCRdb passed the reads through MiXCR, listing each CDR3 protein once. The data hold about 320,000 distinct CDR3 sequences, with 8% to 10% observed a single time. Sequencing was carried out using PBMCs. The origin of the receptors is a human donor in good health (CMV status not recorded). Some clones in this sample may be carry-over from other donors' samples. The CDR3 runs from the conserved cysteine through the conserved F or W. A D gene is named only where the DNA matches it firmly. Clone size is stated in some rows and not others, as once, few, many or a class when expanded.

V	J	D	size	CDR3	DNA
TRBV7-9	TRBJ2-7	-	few	CASSDPDVSYEQYF	TGTGCCAGCAGCGATCCGGACGTCTCCTACGAGCAGTACTTC
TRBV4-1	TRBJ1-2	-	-	CASSQVGTTNYGYTF	TGCGCCAGCAGCCAAGTGGGCACCACTAACTATGGCTACACCTTC
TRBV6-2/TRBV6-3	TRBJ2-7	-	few	CASSYSIWAYEQYF	TGTGCCAGCAGTTACTCGATTTGGGCCTACGAGCAGTACTTC
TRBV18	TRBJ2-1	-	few	CASSLSSFNEQFF	TGTGCCAGCTCACTTTCTTCATTCAATGAGCAGTTCTTC
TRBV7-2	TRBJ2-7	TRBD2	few	CASSPYPSGGPYEQYF	TGTGCCAGCAGCCCCTACCCTAGCGGGGGGCCCTACGAGCAGTACTTC
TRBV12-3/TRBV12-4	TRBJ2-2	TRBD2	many	CASTNLAGNTGELFF	TGTGCCAGCACCAATCTAGCGGGGAACACCGGGGAGCTGTTTTTT
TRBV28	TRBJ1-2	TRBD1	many	CASSGDRQTVNFGYTF	TGTGCCAGCAGTGGGGACAGGCAAACAGTTAACTTTGGCTACACCTTC
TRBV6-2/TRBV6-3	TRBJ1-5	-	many	CASSSNRVVSNQPQHF	TGTGCCAGCAGTTCTAACAGGGTGGTAAGCAATCAGCCCCAGCATTTT
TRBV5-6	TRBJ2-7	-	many	CASSLVPGNSYEQYF	TGTGCCAGCAGCTTGGTACCTGGGAACTCCTACGAGCAGTACTTC
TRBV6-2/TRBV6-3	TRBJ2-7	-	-	CASSHSARMALYEQYF	TGTGCCAGCAGCCACTCCGCCAGGATGGCCCTATACGAGCAGTACTTC
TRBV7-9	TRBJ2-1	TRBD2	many	CASSLYGASGSYNEQFF	TGTGCCAGCAGCTTATACGGGGCTAGCGGGAGCTACAATGAGCAGTTCTTC
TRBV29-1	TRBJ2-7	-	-	CSVVLGQSYEQYF	TGCAGCGTCGTCCTCGGACAGTCCTACGAGCAGTACTTC
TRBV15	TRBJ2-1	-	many	CATSRVPEDAYNEQFF	TGTGCCACCAGCAGAGTCCCGGAGGATGCCTACAATGAGCAGTTCTTC
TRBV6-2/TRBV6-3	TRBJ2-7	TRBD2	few	CASKMAGASYEQYF	TGTGCCAGCAAAATGGCGGGAGCCTCCTACGAGCAGTACTTC
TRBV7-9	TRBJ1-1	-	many	CASSLVVGVNTEAFF	TGTGCCAGCAGCTTAGTGGTGGGGGTGAACACTGAAGCTTTCTTT
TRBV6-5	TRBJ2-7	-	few	CASSYLGSKGNEQYF	TGTGCCAGCAGTTACCTTGGAAGTAAAGGGAACGAGCAGTACTTC
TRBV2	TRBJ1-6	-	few	CASSWGGYSPLHF	TGTGCCAGCAGTTGGGGGGGGTATTCACCCCTCCACTTT
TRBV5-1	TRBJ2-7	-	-	CASSLNQFSSYEQYF	TGCGCCAGCAGCTTAAACCAGTTCAGCTCCTACGAGCAGTACTTC
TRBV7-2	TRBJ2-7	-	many	CASSWPSDSYEQYF	TGTGCCAGCAGCTGGCCTAGCGACTCCTACGAGCAGTACTTC
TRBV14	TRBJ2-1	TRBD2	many	CASSQDPWTSGRESSYNEQFF	TGTGCCAGCAGCCAAGATCCATGGACTAGCGGGAGGGAGAGCTCCTACAATGAGCAGTTCTTC
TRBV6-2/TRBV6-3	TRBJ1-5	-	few	CASSWGSQPQHF	TGTGCCAGCAGTTGGGGTAGTCAGCCCCAGCATTTT
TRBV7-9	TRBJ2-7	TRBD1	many	CAGDDRADEQYF	TGTGCCGGCGACGACAGGGCGGACGAGCAGTACTTC
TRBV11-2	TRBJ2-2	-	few	CASSLVPGDTGELFF	TGTGCCAGCAGCTTAGTGCCAGGGGACACCGGGGAGCTGTTTTTT
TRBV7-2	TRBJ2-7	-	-	CASTRQGGSYEQYF	TGTGCCAGCACACGACAGGGAGGATCCTACGAGCAGTACTTC
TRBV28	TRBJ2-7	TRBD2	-	CASSYGRPPPYEQYF	TGTGCCAGCAGTTACGGGAGGCCCCCGCCCTACGAGCAGTACTTC
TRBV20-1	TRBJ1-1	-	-	CSALTTLDAEAFF	TGCAGTGCTCTCACCACTCTAGACGCTGAAGCTTTCTTT
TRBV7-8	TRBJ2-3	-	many	CASTWGPGTDTQYF	TGTGCCAGCACCTGGGGACCCGGCACAGATACGCAGTATTTT
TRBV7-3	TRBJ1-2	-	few	CASSFRAGGRGYTF	TGTGCCAGCAGCTTCAGGGCAGGCGGACGGGGCTACACCTTC
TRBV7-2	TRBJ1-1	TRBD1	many	CASSLAQTGRGNTEAFF	TGTGCCAGCAGCTTAGCGCAGACAGGGCGGGGGAACACTGAAGCTTTCTTT
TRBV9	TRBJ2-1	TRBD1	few	CASSGYGQGDNEQFF	TGTGCCAGCAGCGGATATGGACAGGGAGACAATGAGCAGTTCTTC
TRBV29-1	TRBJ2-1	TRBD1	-	CSVEDLGGHGQGVINEQFF	TGCAGCGTTGAAGATCTCGGGGGACATGGACAGGGGGTAATTAATGAGCAGTTCTTC
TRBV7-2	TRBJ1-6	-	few	CASSLASWGSPLHF	TGTGCCAGCAGCTTAGCTTCTTGGGGCTCACCCCTCCACTTT
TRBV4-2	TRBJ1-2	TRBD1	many	CASSQDRQGERSGYTF	TGTGCCAGCAGCCAAGACCGACAGGGGGAGCGGTCAGGCTACACCTTC
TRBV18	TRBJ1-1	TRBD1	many	CASSQTGEFGEAFF	TGTGCCAGCTCGCAAACAGGGGAGTTTGGTGAAGCTTTCTTT
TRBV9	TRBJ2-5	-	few	CASSANPGRETQYF	TGTGCCAGCAGCGCTAACCCGGGCAGGGAGACCCAGTACTTC
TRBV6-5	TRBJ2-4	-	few	CASSLDSWIQYF	TGTGCCAGCAGTCTCGACAGCTGGATTCAGTACTTC
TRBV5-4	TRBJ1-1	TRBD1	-	CASSKPGGNTEAFF	TGTGCCAGCAGCAAGCCAGGGGGCAACACTGAAGCTTTCTTT
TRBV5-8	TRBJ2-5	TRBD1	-	CASSGDRVKETQYF	TGTGCCAGCAGCGGGGACAGGGTAAAAGAGACCCAGTACTTC
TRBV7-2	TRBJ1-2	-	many	CASSLGSAHGYTF	TGTGCCAGCAGCTTAGGGTCGGCCCATGGCTACACCTTC
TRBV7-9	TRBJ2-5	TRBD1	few	CASSFETGAETQYF	TGTGCCAGCAGCTTTGAGACAGGGGCTGAGACCCAGTACTTC
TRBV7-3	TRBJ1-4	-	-	CASSPGGPTNEKLFF	TGTGCCAGCAGCCCGGGCGGCCCAACTAATGAAAAACTGTTTTTT
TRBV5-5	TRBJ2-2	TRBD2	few	CASSLVSGRQKIGELFF	TGTGCCAGCAGCTTGGTCAGCGGGAGGCAAAAAATCGGGGAGCTGTTTTTT
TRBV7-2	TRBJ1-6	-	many	CASSLTGPGRNSPLHF	TGTGCCAGCAGCTTGACAGGACCTGGACGCAATTCACCCCTCCACTTT
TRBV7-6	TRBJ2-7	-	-	CASSHSTLYEQYF	TGTGCCAGCAGTCACTCCACCTTATACGAGCAGTACTTC
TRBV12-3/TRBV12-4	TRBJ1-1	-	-	CASRELNTEAFF	TGTGCCAGCAGAGAGTTGAACACTGAAGCTTTCTTT
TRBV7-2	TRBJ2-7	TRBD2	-	CASSPNSAGVFEQYF	TGTGCCAGCAGCCCTAATTCAGCGGGAGTCTTCGAGCAGTACTTC
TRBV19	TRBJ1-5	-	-	CASSVRDGGSSRQPQHF	TGTGCCAGTAGTGTCCGGGACGGGGGTTCCTCTCGGCAGCCCCAGCATTTT
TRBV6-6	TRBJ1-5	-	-	CASSYGPGSGNHPQHF	TGTGCCAGCAGTTACGGGCCCGGTTCTGGCAATCATCCCCAGCATTTT
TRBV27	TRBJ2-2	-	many	CASSFPNTGELFF	TGTGCCAGCAGTTTCCCGAACACCGGGGAGCTGTTTTTT
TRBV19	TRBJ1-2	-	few	CASSIVGSTGAYGYTF	TGTGCCAGTAGTATAGTGGGCAGCACTGGAGCCTATGGCTACACCTTC
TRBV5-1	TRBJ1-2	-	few	CASSLAFFTNYGYTF	TGCGCCAGCAGCTTGGCTTTCTTCACTAACTATGGCTACACCTTC
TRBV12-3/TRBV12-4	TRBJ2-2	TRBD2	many	CASSFKLAGRTGELFF	TGTGCCAGCAGTTTCAAACTAGCGGGACGAACCGGGGAGCTGTTTTTT
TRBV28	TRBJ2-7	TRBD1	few	CASSLWGTVSYEQYF	TGTGCCAGCAGTTTATGGGGGACAGTCTCCTACGAGCAGTACTTC
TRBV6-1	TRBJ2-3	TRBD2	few	CASTLAGASTDTQYF	TGTGCCAGCACATTAGCGGGGGCCTCTACAGATACGCAGTATTTT